These 23 T cell receptor beta chains were sequenced from one sample in a study of shared clonotypes between healthy human individuals. Data came from immunoSEQ multiplex PCR; TCRdb stores just in-frame clones and leaves some out. Of a few million clones in the sample, about 92% are singletons; the top ten hold roughly 0.36%. Sequencing was done on a sample of naive CD4+ T cells from PBMCs. Stated subset: CD45RA+ positively selected. The receptors originated from a man aged 18 to 29 in good health. Some clones in this sample may be carry-over from other donors' samples.

J is TRBJ2-1 and V is TRBV5-1; D is perhaps TRBD2 (7 bases). There are 15 residues in the CDR3. V lost 3 bases and J 7 bases, leaving 17 bases between the germline ends. The germline V gene encodes CDR1 SGHRS and CDR2 YFSETQ. CDR3 coding DNA: TGCGCCAGCAGCTCGCGGGGGCCCCCTAGTAATGAGCAGTTCTTC. Translated: CASSSRGPPSNEQFF.

The gene calls are TRBV5-1 and TRBJ2-3; 7 bases are shared with TRBD1. The germline CDR1 and CDR2 sequences are SGHRS and YFSETQ. The CDR3 sequence is 17 residues long. The trim removed 4 bases at V and 2 bases at J, leaving 13 bases unmatched. CDR3 region: CASSTSPKGAPTDTQYF. The CDR3, as DNA: TGCGCCAGCAGCACCTCACCAAAGGGGGCGCCCACAGATACGCAGTATTTT.

The genes are TRBV28 and TRBJ2-7; 10 nucleotides match TRBD1. J gave up 0 bases and V 1 base, and 9 bases lay outside the gene matches. From germline, CDR1 is MDHEN and CDR2 SYDVKM. The CDR3 is 18 amino acids. The CDR3 region is CASSLLGDRGSLSYEQYF. The DNA for the CDR3 is TGTGCCAGCAGTTTATTGGGGGACAGGGGCTCCCTCTCCTACGAGCAGTACTTC. The whole variable domain, filled in from reference TRBV28 and TRBJ2-7, reads DVKVTQSSRYLVKRTGEKVFLECVQDMDHENMFWYRQDPGLGLRLIYFSYDVKMKEKGDIPEGYSVSREKKERFSLILESASTNQTSMYLCASSLLGDRGSLSYEQYFGPGTRLTVT.

With respect to this clone: Within the sample, other DNA sequences also encode this same CDR3. Written as DNA, the CDR3 is TGTGCCACCAGCAGAGATCTCGGAAACACCATATATTTT. Its translation is CATSRDLGNTIYF. The chain employs TRBV15 and TRBJ1-3; D ambiguous. The CDR3 totals 13 residues. Per the germline V gene, CDR1 is LNHNV and CDR2 is YYDKDF (reference sequence). The V end lost 0 bases, the J end lost 4 bases, and 4 bases lay between the germline ends.

Here the CDR3 DNA reads TGTGCCAGCAGCCCGTTCTTGACGGGAAGTGGTGGGGCCAACGTCCTGACTTTC. Encoded protein: CASSPFLTGSGGANVLTF. The chain recombines TRBV25-1 with TRBJ2-6, with D possibly being TRBD2 (5 bases). Germline CDR1 and CDR2: MGHDK and SYGVNS. V lost 6 bases, J lost 3 bases, and 21 bases lay in between. This CDR3 spans 18 amino acids.

V is TRBV6-1 and J is TRBJ1-2; 7 positions match TRBD1. Germline V gene sequence: CDR1 MNHNS, CDR2 SASEGT. CDR3 length equals 17 residues. J lost 4 bases, V lost 2 bases, and 13 bases had no gene match. The CDR3 DNA sequence: TGTGCCAGCAGTGAATTGGGCGAACAGGGGCGCCTCTATGGCTACACCTTC. This sequence encodes CASSELGEQGRLYGYTF.

V usage is TRBV9 and J usage is TRBJ2-1, with 7 positions matching TRBD2. The CDR3 has 12 residues. V trimming: 3 bases; J trimming: 13 bases; junction bases outside the gene matches: 7. Germline CDR1 SGDLS, CDR2 YYNGEE. CDR3 residues: CASSAEAGVQFF. DNA for the CDR3: TGTGCCAGCAGCGCAGAGGCGGGGGTACAGTTCTTC. Supplemented by reference TRBV9 and TRBJ2-1, the full variable domain reads DSGVTQTPKHLITATGQRVTLRCSPRSGDLSVYWYQQSLDQGLQFLIQYYNGEERAKGNILERFSAQQFPDLHSELNLSSLELGDSALYFCASSAEAGVQFFGPGTRLTVL.

V and J are TRBV28 and TRBJ1-1; D is ambiguous. Looked up from germline, CDR1 is MDHEN and CDR2 is SYDVKM. CDR3 length: 12 residues. V was shortened by 6 bases and J by 6 bases, with 11 bases between the two germline ends. CDR3 region: CASSQYGSEAFF. Written as DNA, the CDR3 is TGTGCCAGCAGCCAGTACGGATCTGAAGCTTTCTTT.

This chain links TRBV5-1 with TRBJ2-1, with TRBD1 identical over 11 bases. CDR1 SGHRS and CDR2 YFSETQ come from the germline V gene. The CDR3 loop spans 15 amino acids. Trimming cost V 4 bases and J 7 bases; bases outside gene matches: 7. As DNA, the CDR3 is TGCGCCAGCAGCCGGGACAGGGGGTTTCCTAATGAGCAGTTCTTC. Protein product: CASSRDRGFPNEQFF.

The genes are TRBV28 and TRBJ2-7; D is possibly TRBD1 (6 bases). Trimming took 4 bases from V and 3 from J, leaving 16 bases between them. Germline assignment: CDR1 MDHEN and CDR2 SYDVKM. The CDR3 is made up of 15 amino acids. This chain's CDR3 is CASSSRFGQFYEQYF. The CDR3 nucleotides are TGTGCCAGCAGTTCGCGCTTCGGACAGTTCTACGAGCAGTACTTC.

In DNA, the CDR3 is TGCGCCAGCAGCCCCCTCCGGGATACGCAGTATTTT. Translated, it gives CASSPLRDTQYF. The chain employs TRBV5-1 and TRBJ2-3; D call uncertain. This CDR3 is built from 12 residues. Germline lookup yields CDR1 SGHRS and CDR2 YFSETQ. The V and J ends lost 4 bases and 6 bases respectively, with 9 bases between them.

This chain links TRBV27 with TRBJ1-5; D remains ambiguous. Germline CDR1 and CDR2: MNHEY and SMNVEV (reference sequence). Trimming stripped 3 bases from V and 7 bases from J, with 13 bases between. The CDR3 contains 14 residues. CDR3 residues: CASSFDRAGQPQHF. The CDR3 nucleotides read TGTGCCAGCAGTTTTGATCGGGCCGGGCAGCCCCAGCATTTT.

The chain links TRBV6-5 to TRBJ2-7, with D possibly matching TRBD1 (6 bases). There are 14 residues in the CDR3. Germline CDR1 is MNHEY and CDR2 is SVGAGI. Trimming took 0 bases from V and 2 from J, leaving 8 bases between them. In DNA, the CDR3 is TGTGCCAGCAGTTACTCGCACAGGGCCTACGAGCAGTACTTC. Protein product: CASSYSHRAYEQYF.

This chain links TRBV9 with TRBJ2-1; D gene ambiguous. With 4 bases removed from V and 6 bases from J, the gap between germline ends came to 20 bases. Germline V gives CDR1 SGDLS, CDR2 YYNGEE. The CDR3 sequence is 16 residues long. CDR3 coding DNA: TGTGCCAGCAGCATAGGAATAGGGCGGACCCTCAATGAGCAGTTCTTC. The encoded protein is CASSIGIGRTLNEQFF.

J is TRBJ2-2 and V is TRBV5-4, with D maybe TRBD1 (5 bases). This CDR3 is 15 amino acids long. Germline CDR1 SGHNT, CDR2 YYREEE (reference sequence). V lost 2 bases, J lost 3 bases, and 11 bases lay in between. In DNA form, the CDR3 reads TGTGCCAGCAGCTTAAAGGACAAAGACACCGGGGAGCTGTTTTTT. Protein: CASSLKDKDTGELFF. The full variable domain, its missing parts supplied by reference TRBV5-4 and TRBJ2-2, is ETGVTQSPTHLIKTRGQQVTLRCSSQSGHNTVSWYQQALGQGPQFIFQYYREEENGRGNFPPRFSGLQFPNYSSELNVNALELDDSALYLCASSLKDKDTGELFFGEGSRLTVL.

J is TRBJ1-2 and V is TRBV28; no firm D call. The germline V gene has CDR1 MDHEN and CDR2 SYDVKM. CDR3 length equals 15 residues. V lost 7 bases and J 4 bases, leaving 19 bases between the germline ends. The CDR3: CASTANRGLAYGYTF. The CDR3 DNA sequence: TGTGCCAGCACCGCCAATCGCGGCCTCGCCTATGGCTACACCTTC.

The chain is built from TRBV9 and TRBJ2-2; D is perhaps TRBD2 (6 bases). The germline V gene encodes CDR1 SGDLS and CDR2 YYNGEE. Trimming removed 4 bases at V and 4 bases at J, with 17 bases between. The CDR3 has 16 residues. CDR3: CASSPRGQGTTGELFF. CDR3 coding DNA: TGTGCCAGCAGCCCGCGGGGTCAGGGCACCACCGGGGAGCTGTTTTTT.

This chain uses TRBV7-2 with TRBJ1-2; D is possibly TRBD1 (5 bases). The CDR3 has 16 residues. The germline V gene encodes CDR1 SGHTA and CDR2 FQGNSA. V shed 2 bases and J shed 0 bases, with 13 bases lying between them. For the CDR3, the DNA is TGTGCCAGCAGCTTACTTCCGCAGGGAACTAACTATGGCTACACCTTC. As protein: CASSLLPQGTNYGYTF.

CDR3 sequence: CAWRGGRNQPQHF. The CDR3, as DNA: TGTGCCTGGCGGGGGGGCCGCAATCAGCCCCAGCATTTT. The chain employs TRBV30 and TRBJ1-5; maybe TRBD1 (6 bases). V shed 5 bases and J shed 2 bases, with 10 bases lying between them. The CDR3 has 13 residues. Germline CDR1 GTSNPN, CDR2 SVGIG (reference sequence).

The chain uses TRBV11-2 and TRBJ2-5; 8 nucleotides line up with TRBD2. The junction had 9 bases not matched to a gene; V was cut back by 5 bases and J by 4 bases. CDR1 and CDR2 (germline): SGHAT, FQNNGV. The CDR3 spans 15 residues. CDR3 nucleotide sequence: TGTGCCAGCAGCCCCCTAGGCGGGAGGCGAGAGACCCAGTACTTC. Translated, it gives CASSPLGGRRETQYF.

In DNA form, the CDR3 reads TGTGCCAGCAGTTTTGACAGGGCCTATGGCTACACCTTC. This translates into CASSFDRAYGYTF. The V gene is TRBV6-6, the J gene TRBJ1-2, with 7 bases aligning to TRBD1. Per the germline V gene, CDR1 is MNHNY and CDR2 is SVGAGI (reference sequence). V lost 4 bases and J lost 4; bases outside the gene matches: 3. The CDR3 runs to 13 residues.

The chain recombines TRBV25-1 with TRBJ1-2, with 9 bases lining up with TRBD1. The CDR3 totals 18 residues. From germline, CDR1 is MGHDK and CDR2 SYGVNS. The ends lost 4 bases at V and 6 bases at J; junction bases unmatched: 18. The CDR3 DNA follows: TGTGCCAGCAGTGCCCATCCCCGACAGGGACAGGGAGCCCATGGCTACACCTTC. Its translation is CASSAHPRQGQGAHGYTF.

Worth noting for this clone: Other DNA sequences in this specimen translate into the identical CDR3. This chain uses TRBV18 with TRBJ2-2; 8 bases line up with TRBD1. This CDR3 has 14 amino acids. V shed 3 bases, J shed 6 bases, and the junction held 3 bases outside the gene matches. Germline V CDR1 and CDR2: KGHSH, LQKENI. The CDR3 protein is CASSPTQGAGELFF. The CDR3 bases are TGTGCCAGCTCACCGACACAGGGGGCCGGGGAGCTGTTTTTT.